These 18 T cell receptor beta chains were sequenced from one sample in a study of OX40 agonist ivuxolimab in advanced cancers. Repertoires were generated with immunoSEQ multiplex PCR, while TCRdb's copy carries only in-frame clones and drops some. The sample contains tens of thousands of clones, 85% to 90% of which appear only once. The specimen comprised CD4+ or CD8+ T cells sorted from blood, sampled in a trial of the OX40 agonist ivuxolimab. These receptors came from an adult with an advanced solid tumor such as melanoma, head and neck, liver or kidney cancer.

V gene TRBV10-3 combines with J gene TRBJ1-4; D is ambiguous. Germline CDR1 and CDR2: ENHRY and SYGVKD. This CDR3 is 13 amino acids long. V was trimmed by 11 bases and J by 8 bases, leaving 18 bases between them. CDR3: CAGRSSENEKLFF. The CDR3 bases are TGTGCCGGGCGGAGCAGCGAGAACGAAAAACTGTTTTTT.

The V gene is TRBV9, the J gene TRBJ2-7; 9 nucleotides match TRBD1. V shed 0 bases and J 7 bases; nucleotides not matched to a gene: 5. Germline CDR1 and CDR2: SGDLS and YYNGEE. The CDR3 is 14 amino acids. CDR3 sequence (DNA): TGTGCCAGCAGCGTAGCACAGGGGGCGTCGGAGCAGTACTTC. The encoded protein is CASSVAQGASEQYF.

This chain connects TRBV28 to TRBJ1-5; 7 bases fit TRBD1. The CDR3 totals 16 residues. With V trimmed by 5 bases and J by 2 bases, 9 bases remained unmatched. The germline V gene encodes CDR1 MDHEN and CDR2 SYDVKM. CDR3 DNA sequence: TGTGCCAGCAGTGTCTCCGGGACAGACGGCAATCAGCCCCAGCATTTT. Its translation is CASSVSGTDGNQPQHF.

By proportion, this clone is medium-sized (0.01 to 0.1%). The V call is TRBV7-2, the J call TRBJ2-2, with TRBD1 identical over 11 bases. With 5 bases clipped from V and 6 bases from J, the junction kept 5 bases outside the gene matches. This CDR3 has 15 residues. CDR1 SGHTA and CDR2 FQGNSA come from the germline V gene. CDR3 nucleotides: TGTGCCAGCAGCCAAAGGACAGGGGGCCCCGGGGAGCTGTTTTTT. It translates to CASSQRTGGPGELFF.

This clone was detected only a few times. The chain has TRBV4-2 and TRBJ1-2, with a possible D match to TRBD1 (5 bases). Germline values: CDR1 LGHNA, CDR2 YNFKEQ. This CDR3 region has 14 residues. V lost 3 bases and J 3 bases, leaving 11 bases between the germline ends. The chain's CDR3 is CASSQGEGHYGYTF. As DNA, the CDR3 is TGTGCCAGCAGCCAGGGGGAGGGCCACTATGGCTACACCTTC.

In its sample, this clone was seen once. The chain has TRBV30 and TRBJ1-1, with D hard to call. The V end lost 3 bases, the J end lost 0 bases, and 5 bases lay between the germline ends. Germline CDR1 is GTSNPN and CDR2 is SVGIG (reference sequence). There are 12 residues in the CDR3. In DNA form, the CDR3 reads TGTGCCTGGAGCAGCGTGAACACTGAAGCTTTCTTT. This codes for CAWSSVNTEAFF.

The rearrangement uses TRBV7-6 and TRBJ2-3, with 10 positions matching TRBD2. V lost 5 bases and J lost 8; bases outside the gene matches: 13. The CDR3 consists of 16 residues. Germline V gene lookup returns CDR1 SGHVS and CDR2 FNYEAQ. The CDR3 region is CASSRVLSSGSVTQYF. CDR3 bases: TGTGCCAGCAGCCGAGTGCTGTCTAGCGGGAGCGTTACGCAGTATTTT.

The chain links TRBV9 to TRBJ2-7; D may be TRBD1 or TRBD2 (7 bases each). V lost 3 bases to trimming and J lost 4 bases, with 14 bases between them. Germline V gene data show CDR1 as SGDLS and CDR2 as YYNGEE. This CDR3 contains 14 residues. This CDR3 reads CASSEGRGLYEQYF. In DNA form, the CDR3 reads TGTGCCAGCAGCGAGGGGAGGGGGCTTTACGAGCAGTACTTC.

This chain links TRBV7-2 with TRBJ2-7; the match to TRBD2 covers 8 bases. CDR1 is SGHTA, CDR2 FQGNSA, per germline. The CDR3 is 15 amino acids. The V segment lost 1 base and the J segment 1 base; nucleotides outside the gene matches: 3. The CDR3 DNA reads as TGTGCCAGCAGCTTAGTAGGCGGGAGGTCCTACGAGCAGTACTTC. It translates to CASSLVGGRSYEQYF. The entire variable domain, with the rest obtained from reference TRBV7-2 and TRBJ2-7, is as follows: GAGVSQSPSNKVTEKGKDVELRCDPISGHTALYWYRQSLGQGLEFLIYFQGNSAPDKSGLPSDRFSAERTGGSVSTLTIQRTQQEDSAVYLCASSLVGGRSYEQYFGPGTRLTVT.

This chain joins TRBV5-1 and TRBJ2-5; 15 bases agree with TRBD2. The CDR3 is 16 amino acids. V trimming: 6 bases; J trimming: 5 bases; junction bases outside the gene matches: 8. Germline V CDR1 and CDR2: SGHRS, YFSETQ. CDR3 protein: CASTYGLAGGPETQYF. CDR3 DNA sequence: TGCGCCAGCACATATGGACTAGCGGGAGGGCCTGAGACCCAGTACTTC.

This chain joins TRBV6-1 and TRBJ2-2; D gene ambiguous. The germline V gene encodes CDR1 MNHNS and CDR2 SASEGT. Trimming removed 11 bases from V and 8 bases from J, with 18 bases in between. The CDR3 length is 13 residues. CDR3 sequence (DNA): TGTGCCTCCCGCTTCGTGTTCGGGGGGGAGCTGTTTTTT. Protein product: CASRFVFGGELFF.

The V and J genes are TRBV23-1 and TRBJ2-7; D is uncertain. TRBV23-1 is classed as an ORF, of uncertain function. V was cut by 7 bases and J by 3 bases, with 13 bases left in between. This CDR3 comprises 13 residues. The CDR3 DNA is TGCGCCAGCACCCGACCGGCAGGCTACGAGCAGTACTTC. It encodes CASTRPAGYEQYF.

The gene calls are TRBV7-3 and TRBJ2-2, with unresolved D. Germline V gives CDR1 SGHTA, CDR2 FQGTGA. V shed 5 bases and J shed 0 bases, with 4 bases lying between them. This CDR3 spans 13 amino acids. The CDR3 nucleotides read TGTGCCAGCAGCGCCGCGAACACCGGGGAGCTGTTTTTT. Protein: CASSAANTGELFF.

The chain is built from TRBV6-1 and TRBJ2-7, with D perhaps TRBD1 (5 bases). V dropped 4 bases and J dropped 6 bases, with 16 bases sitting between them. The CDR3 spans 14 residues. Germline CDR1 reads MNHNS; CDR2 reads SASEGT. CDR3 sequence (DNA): TGTGCCAGCAGTGTGGACACCTTGATCACCGAGCAGTACTTC. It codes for CASSVDTLITEQYF.

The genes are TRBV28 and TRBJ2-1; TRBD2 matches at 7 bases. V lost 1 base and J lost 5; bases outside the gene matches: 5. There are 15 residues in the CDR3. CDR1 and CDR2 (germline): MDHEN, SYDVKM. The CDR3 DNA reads TGTGCCAGCAGTTTATTGGCTAGCGGCCACAATGAGCAGTTCTTC. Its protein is CASSLLASGHNEQFF.

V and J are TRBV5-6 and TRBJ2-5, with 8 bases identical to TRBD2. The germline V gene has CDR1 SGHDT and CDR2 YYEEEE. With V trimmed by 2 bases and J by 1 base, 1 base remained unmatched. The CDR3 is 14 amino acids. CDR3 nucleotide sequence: TGTGCCAGCAGCTTCGCGGGGGGCCAAGAGACCCAGTACTTC. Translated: CASSFAGGQETQYF.

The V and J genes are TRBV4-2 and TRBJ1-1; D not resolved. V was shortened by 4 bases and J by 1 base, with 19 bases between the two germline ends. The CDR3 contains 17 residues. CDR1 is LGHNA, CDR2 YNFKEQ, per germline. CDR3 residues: CASSPAGKGIANTEAFF. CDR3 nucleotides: TGTGCCAGCAGCCCGGCCGGGAAGGGAATAGCGAACACTGAAGCTTTCTTT.

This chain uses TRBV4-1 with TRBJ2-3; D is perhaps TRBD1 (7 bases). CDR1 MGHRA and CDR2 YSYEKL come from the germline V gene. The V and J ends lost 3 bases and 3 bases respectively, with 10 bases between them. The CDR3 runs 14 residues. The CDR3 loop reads CASSHPGGTDTQYF. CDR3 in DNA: TGCGCCAGCAGCCACCCAGGGGGGACAGATACGCAGTATTTT.